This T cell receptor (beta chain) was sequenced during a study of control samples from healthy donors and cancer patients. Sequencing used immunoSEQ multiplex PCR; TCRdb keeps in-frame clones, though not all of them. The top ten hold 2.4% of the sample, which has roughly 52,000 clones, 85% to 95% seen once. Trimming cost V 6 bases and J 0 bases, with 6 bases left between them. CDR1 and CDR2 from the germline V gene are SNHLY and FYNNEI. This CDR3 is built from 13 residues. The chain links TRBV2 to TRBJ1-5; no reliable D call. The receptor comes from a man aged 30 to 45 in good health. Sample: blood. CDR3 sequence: CASRRYSNQPQHF. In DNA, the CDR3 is TGTGCCAGCAGACGATATAGCAATCAGCCCCAGCATTTT.